This record concerns one T cell receptor (beta chain) sequence. What it binds is unknown. CDR1 SQVTM and CDR2 ANQGSEA come from the germline V gene. The ends were cut back, 0 bases at V and 7 bases at J, with 15 bases in the middle. CDR3 size: 14 residues. This sample was taken from a study of cytomegalovirus exposure and HLA in healthy donors. Looking at the study overall: A preliminary data release comprised about 85 million unique TCRs obtained from HLA-typed donors. Assignment to the Caucasian-associated ancestry cluster applied to approximately 80% of the approximately 390 genotyped donors.

A multiplex PCR was run with 60 Vbeta primers and 13 Jbeta primers. Here immunoSEQ multiplex PCR was the method, and the copy in TCRdb shows in-frame clones only, minus some. The sample lists about 130,000 clones, about 86% occurring once. Findings of the study overall: Of the V segments, some could not be distinguished, including TRBV6-2 and TRBV6-3, and were excluded. The study flagged some 170 TCR beta chains as cytomegalovirus-associated.

The rearrangement links TRBV29-1 to TRBJ1-1, with D hard to call. The clonotype originates from a man aged 18 to 35 in good health and CMV-seronegative. The specimen sequenced was PBMCs. The CDR3 region is CSVEDPRDLHEAFF. CDR3 coding DNA: TGCAGCGTTGAAGACCCGCGGGATCTCCATGAAGCTTTCTTT. The full variable domain, completed using reference TRBV29-1 and TRBJ1-1, is SAVISQKPSRDICQRGTSLTIQCQVDSQVTMMFWYRQQPGQSLTLIATANQGSEATYESGFVIDKFPISRPNLTFSTLTVSNMSPEDSSIYLCSVEDPRDLHEAFFGQGTRLTVV.